Following are 4 T cell receptor beta chains from one sample sequenced in a study of Tregs in tolerant kidney transplant recipients. Which antigens these TCRs recognize remains unknown. TCRdb's table, derived via immunoSEQ multiplex PCR, lists solely in-frame clones and lacks some. The data show under 50,000 clones, roughly 96% seen once. Sequencing was performed on Tregs from blood cultured with allogeneic cells. These receptors all come from a human donor in good health.

The genes are TRBV7-9 and TRBJ2-5; 9 bases fit TRBD2. Germline V gene lookup returns CDR1 SEHNR and CDR2 FQNEAQ (reference sequence). J was trimmed by 9 bases and V by 1 base; bases with no gene match: 3. The CDR3 consists of 13 residues. CDR3 residues: CASSLVIAGAQYF. The CDR3, as DNA: TGTGCCAGCAGCTTAGTCATAGCGGGGGCCCAGTACTTC.

The V and J genes are TRBV19 and TRBJ2-7, with 8 bases that match TRBD1. The CDR3 is 14 amino acids. Germline V lookup: CDR1 LNHDA, CDR2 SQIVND (reference sequence). The V segment lost 7 bases and the J segment 2 bases; nucleotides outside the gene matches: 7. In nucleotides, the CDR3 is TGTGCCAGTAAGTTGGGCAGGGGGCCCTACGAGCAGTACTTC. This codes for CASKLGRGPYEQYF.

Here the CDR3 DNA reads TGTGCCAGCAGCTTGACGACAGTCACCGGGGAGCTGTTTTTT. It specifies CASSLTTVTGELFF. This sequence joins TRBV11-2 and TRBJ2-2; TRBD1 might be the D (5 bases). The ends were cut back, 3 bases at V and 4 bases at J, with 9 bases in the middle. This CDR3 is 14 amino acids long. Germline CDR1 reads SGHAT; CDR2 reads FQNNGV.

V is TRBV9 and J is TRBJ2-3, with D possibly TRBD2 on 5 matching bases. The CDR3 runs 17 residues. Germline CDR1 and CDR2: SGDLS and YYNGEE. Trimming removed 0 bases from V and 2 bases from J, with 16 bases in between. Here the CDR3 reads CASSVDLWGEPTDTQYF. CDR3 DNA: TGTGCCAGCAGCGTAGATTTATGGGGAGAACCCACAGATACGCAGTATTTT.